The rows below give T cell receptor beta chains drawn from one sample of a study of control samples from healthy donors and cancer patients. Using immunoSEQ multiplex PCR, the repertoire was profiled, and TCRdb retains in-frame clones only, with some absent. The table shows around 72,000 clones, with 75% to 90% occurring only once. The sample comprised blood. These receptors originate from a man aged 45-65 years in good health. CDR3s include the opening cysteine and the closing phenylalanine or tryptophan. Rows give clone size only sometimes, using once, few, many, or a class for an expanded clone.

clone_size: .; v_call: TRBV19; cdr3_length: 15; cdr3_aa: CASRGSQGVIQPQHF
clone_size: .; v_call: TRBV9; cdr3_length: 11; cdr3_aa: CASSVGNTIYF
clone_size: .; v_call: TRBV5-4; cdr3_length: 13; cdr3_aa: CASSLAGGETQYF
clone_size: once; v_call: TRBV6-1; cdr3_length: 18; cdr3_aa: CASSATTTGGYYYEKLFF
clone_size: .; v_call: TRBV11-2; cdr3_length: 14; cdr3_aa: CASSLAGAPGELFF
clone_size: .; v_call: TRBV4-1; cdr3_length: 16; cdr3_aa: CASSHDRGNYNSPLHF
clone_size: .; v_call: TRBV19; cdr3_length: 16; cdr3_aa: CASSTLRLAERETQYF
clone_size: .; v_call: TRBV10-3; cdr3_length: 17; cdr3_aa: CAISESFPGRLNYGYTF
clone_size: .; v_call: TRBV27; cdr3_length: 13; cdr3_aa: CASSLSTKNEQYF
clone_size: .; v_call: TRBV5-1; cdr3_length: 14; cdr3_aa: CASSSGTAGNTQYF
clone_size: .; v_call: TRBV6-6; cdr3_length: 14; cdr3_aa: CASSPPVGTGELFF
clone_size: few; v_call: TRBV3-1/TRBV3-2; cdr3_length: 14; cdr3_aa: CASSQERTVHEQYF
clone_size: .; v_call: TRBV19; cdr3_length: 12; cdr3_aa: CASRDRQETQYF
clone_size: few; v_call: TRBV24-1; cdr3_length: 14; cdr3_aa: CATSDKDRNQPQHF
clone_size: .; v_call: TRBV9; cdr3_length: 15; cdr3_aa: CASSGNRDGSYEQYF
clone_size: .; v_call: TRBV7-2; cdr3_length: 14; cdr3_aa: CASSSDLTKNIQYF
clone_size: .; v_call: TRBV28; cdr3_length: 11; cdr3_aa: CASSSSYGYTF
clone_size: .; v_call: TRBV29-1; cdr3_length: 14; cdr3_aa: CSVPPRDTTYEQYF
clone_size: few; v_call: TRBV19; cdr3_length: 14; cdr3_aa: CASSITGSNQPQHF
clone_size: .; v_call: TRBV30; cdr3_length: 14; cdr3_aa: CAWSGDRGFNEQFF
clone_size: once; v_call: TRBV7-8; cdr3_length: 13; cdr3_aa: CASSFPAGDTQYF
clone_size: .; v_call: TRBV21-1; cdr3_length: 18; cdr3_aa: CASTNPMRTSKEDYEQYF